The source of this T cell receptor (beta chain) is a study of monozygotic twins with inflammatory bowel disease. Per the germline V gene, CDR1 is MNHNY and CDR2 is SVGAGI (reference sequence). This CDR3 has 12 amino acids. Per-sample cDNA came from eight separate reactions. TCRdb reanalyzed the 5' RACE reads and collapses them to one entry per CDR3 protein, without DNA. The specimen's table records some 90,000 distinct CDR3 sequences. This clonotype was sampled from a human donor with ulcerative colitis or Crohn's disease, or a healthy co-twin of an affected twin (not recorded which). The sample consisted of blood. The V and J genes are TRBV6-6 and TRBJ1-3. CDR3 in amino acids: CASMTSGNTIYF.